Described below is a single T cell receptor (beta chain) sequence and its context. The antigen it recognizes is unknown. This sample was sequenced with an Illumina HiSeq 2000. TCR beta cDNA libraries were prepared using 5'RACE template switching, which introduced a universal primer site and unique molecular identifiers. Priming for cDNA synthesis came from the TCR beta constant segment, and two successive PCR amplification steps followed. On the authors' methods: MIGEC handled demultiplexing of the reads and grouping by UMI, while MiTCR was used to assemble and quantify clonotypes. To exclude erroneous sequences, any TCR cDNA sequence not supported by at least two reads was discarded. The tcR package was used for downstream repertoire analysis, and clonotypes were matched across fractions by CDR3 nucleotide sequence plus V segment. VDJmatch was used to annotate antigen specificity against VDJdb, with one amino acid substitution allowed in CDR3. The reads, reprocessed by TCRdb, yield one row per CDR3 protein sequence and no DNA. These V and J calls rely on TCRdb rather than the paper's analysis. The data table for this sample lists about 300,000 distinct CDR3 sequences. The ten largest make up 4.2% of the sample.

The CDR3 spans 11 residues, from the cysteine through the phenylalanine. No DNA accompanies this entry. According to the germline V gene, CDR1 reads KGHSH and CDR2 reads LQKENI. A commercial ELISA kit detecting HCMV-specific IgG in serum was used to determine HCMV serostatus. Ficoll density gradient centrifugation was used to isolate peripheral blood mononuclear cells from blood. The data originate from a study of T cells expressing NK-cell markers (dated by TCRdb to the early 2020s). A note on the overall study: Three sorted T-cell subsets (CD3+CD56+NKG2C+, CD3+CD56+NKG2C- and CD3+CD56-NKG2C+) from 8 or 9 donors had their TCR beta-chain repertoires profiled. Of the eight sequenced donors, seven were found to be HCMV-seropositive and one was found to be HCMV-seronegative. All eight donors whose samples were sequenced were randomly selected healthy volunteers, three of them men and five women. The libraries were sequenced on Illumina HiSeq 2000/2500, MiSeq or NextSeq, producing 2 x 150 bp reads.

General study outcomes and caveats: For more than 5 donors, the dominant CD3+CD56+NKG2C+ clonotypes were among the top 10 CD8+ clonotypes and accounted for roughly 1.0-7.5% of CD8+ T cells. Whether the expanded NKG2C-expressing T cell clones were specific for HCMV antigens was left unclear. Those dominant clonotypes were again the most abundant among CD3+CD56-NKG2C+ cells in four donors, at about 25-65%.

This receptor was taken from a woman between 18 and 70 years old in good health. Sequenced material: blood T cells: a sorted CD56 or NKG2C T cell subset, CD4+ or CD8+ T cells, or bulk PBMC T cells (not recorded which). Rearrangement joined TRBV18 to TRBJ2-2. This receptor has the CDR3 CASLGHGELFF. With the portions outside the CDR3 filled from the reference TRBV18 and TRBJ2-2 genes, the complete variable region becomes NAGVMQNPRHLVRRRGQEARLRCSPMKGHSHVYWYRQLPEEGLKFMVYLQKENIIDESGMPKERFSAEFPKEGPSILRIQQVVRGDSAAYFCASLGHGELFFGEGSRLTVL.